The sequence of this T cell receptor beta chain was determined in a study of T cells in Graves' hyperthyroidism and ophthalmopathy (dated by TCRdb to about 2019). Describing the broader study: Peripheral blood samples were taken at the time of initial diagnosis, prior to any treatment. Once sampling was done, hyperthyroidism patients were given methimazole at a starting dose of 30 mg daily, whereas ophthalmopathy patients were given high-dose intravenous methylprednisolone. The approximately 98 discovery patients were randomly divided into training and test sets at a 7:3 ratio. In about 6 Graves' hyperthyroidism patients, the study also compared T-cell repertoires from thyroid tissue with T-cell repertoires from blood. To identify TCR V-J signatures that set the groups apart, the researchers used a discovery cohort of about a hundred patients, made up of around 42 with Graves' ophthalmopathy and about 60 with stable Graves' hyperthyroidism. The paper reports TCR Vbeta CDR3 sequencing of fewer than 150 peripheral blood samples: around 45 ophthalmopathy, roughly 74 hyperthyroidism and around 17 progressor patients. Prospective prediction of ophthalmopathy was tested in an independent validation cohort consisting of 18 hyperthyroidism patients and some 15 patients who later progressed to ophthalmopathy. Overall results and qualifications from the work: In cross-validation, a model built on a 13 V-J signature told ophthalmopathy apart from stable hyperthyroidism with under 90% sensitivity and about 81% specificity, and in testing the same model reached 80%/75%. No statistical method was used to set the sample size in advance, and investigators knew the group allocation. Most expanded thyroid clonotypes (frequency above 0.001) were also detected in blood, a finding suggesting that blood repertoires may reflect thyroid immune responses. In validation, the model predicted progression to ophthalmopathy a median of about 6.8 months before onset, with roughly 71% sensitivity and about 72% specificity.

Moderately to severely active disease, a Clinical Activity Score of at least 3, a NOSPECS grade of at least 4, and a duration under 3 months were present in ophthalmopathy patients. Any patient with an uncontrolled infection, another autoimmune disease, pregnancy or lactation was excluded. Diagnoses relied on clinical symptoms, serum thyroxine and TRAb, thyroid ultrasound and orbital computed tomography. PBMCs were isolated from about 9 ml of fresh peripheral blood by Ficoll-Paque density gradient centrifugation. Total RNA was extracted with Trizol reagent, and quality was checked on an Agilent 2100 Bioanalyzer. Worth noting for this clonotype: It has no known antigen specificity. Per-base qualities were not stored, and no clone one base away is much larger.

TCR beta CDR3 regions were amplified from RNA transcripts. For the first round of RT-PCR on the TCR CDR3, the HTBI primer set was used together with the Qiagen OneStep RT-PCR kit. A second multiplex PCR round built the libraries, followed by size selection and purification. Sequencing of the libraries was done on an Illumina HiSeq2000 using paired-end 100 bp reads. Per the original workflow: SOAPnuke was used to process the raw data, removing reads that contained adapters or uncalled bases, had a mean Phred below 15, or lacked an exact match to the constant primer or identifier. COPE v1.2.5 was used to merge high-quality paired reads, and clonotypes were defined as unique nucleotide sequences. Clonotypes were aligned to IMGT TRBV, TRBD and TRBJ reference segments using MiTCR v1.1. The analysis was restricted to V-J combinations with a frequency above 0.0001, which together covered 99.2% of the repertoires. A TCS score was defined as the ratio between F50 (clonal expansion) and ExV (chaos), using BLOSUM62-based TCRdist between CDR3 peptides within each V-J. Welch's t-statistics and random forest reduced some 510 V-J features to 13, which were used in a naive Bayes classifier (R e1071). The Morisita-Horn index was used to measure how similar the thyroid and blood repertoires were. The public sequencing data were trimmed at Q25 with fastp and processed into clonotypes with MiXCR by TCRdb, which kept only in-frame beta chains. For every CDR3 protein sequence, its rows merge into one entry that carries the most common genes and DNA. The authors' filters were not applied to this entry. In all, the sample holds about 610,000 distinct CDR3 sequences, and roughly 14% of those were seen once. The top ten constitute roughly 4.3% of the sample.

CDR3 length: 14 amino acids, cysteine to phenylalanine. This entry keeps only the CDR3 DNA: 42 bases, framed from base 1. CDR1 and CDR2, looked up from the germline V gene (reference sequence), are GTSNPN and SVGIG. V drops 0 bases and J drops 7 bases, leaving 10 bases in between. The receptor was isolated from a woman aged 40 to 50 with Graves' ophthalmopathy. The chain is assembled from TRBV30 and TRBJ1-6; the D segment cannot be called with confidence. Material for sequencing was blood. The DNA is as follows: TGTGCCTGGAGTGTGACCGGATCAAATTCACCCCTCCACTTT. Translated, it reads CAWSVTGSNSPLHF.